This entry concerns a single T cell receptor (beta chain). Its specificity is not known. This sample was taken from a study of monozygotic twins with inflammatory bowel disease. T cells were not sorted, and total RNA was isolated straight from whole blood. Points from the study as a whole: Distinguishing T cell subtypes was not possible.

CDR1 and CDR2 (germline): MNHEY, SVGEGT. CDR3 length equals 12 residues. Reanalyzing the 5' RACE reads, TCRdb keeps one entry per CDR3 protein, without DNA. With around 410,000 distinct CDR3 sequences in the sample, the ten largest clones hold 2% to 3%. This TCR was recovered from a human donor with ulcerative colitis or Crohn's disease, or a healthy co-twin of an affected twin (not recorded which). J is TRBJ2-7 and V is TRBV6-2 or TRBV6-3. Sequencing was done on a sample of blood. CDR3 amino acids: CASSYRFYEQYF.